The subject of this entry is one T cell receptor (beta chain). The data were taken from a study of blood T cell repertoires in COVID-19. Study details: Both acute and convalescent COVID-19 samples were obtained from the United States, Italy and Spain.

Original data processing: Cell counts per sample came from amplifying reference gene primers. The method was immunoSEQ multiplex PCR; TCRdb's version includes in-frame clones alone and lacks a portion of them. V and J calls and clone size come straight from that table; D and trimming were deduced from the DNA. The table records under 200,000 clones, about four fifths of them present only once. Germline values: CDR1 LNHDA, CDR2 SQIVND (reference sequence). The CDR3 totals 14 residues. Unmatched junction bases numbered 3, after V lost 1 base and J lost 5 bases. The receptor comes from a woman of 80 years or more with acute or convalescent COVID-19. Sequenced sample: peripheral blood. The V and J genes are TRBV19 and TRBJ2-5; 8 bases map to TRBD1. The CDR3 DNA reads TGTGCCAGTAGTATAGTACAGGGGGTTGAGACCCAGTACTTC. Protein sequence: CASSIVQGVETQYF.